This TCR beta chain derives from a study of post-analysis software for immune sequencing data. About the research overall: Included among the disease courses, which were recorded for the cohort, were relapsing-remitting, secondary progressive and progressive-relapsing multiple sclerosis. Study results and limitations: People with multiple sclerosis had a significantly lower normalized Chao1 diversity than controls did. Compared with controls, patients had more of five TRBV segments, including TRBV5-6, TRBV5-1 and TRBV20-1. Same-batch samples co-clustered strongly by F measure.

The authors incorporated unique molecular identifiers into the TCR beta cDNA libraries. About 500,000 cDNA molecules were obtained from about 1 to 10 million T cells. TCRdb re-derived calls from the PCR reads in MiXCR, one entry per CDR3 protein. In the table there are hundreds of thousands of distinct CDR3 sequences, 30% of which are singletons. For this clonotype: Its specificity is not known. One junction end does not reproduce the germline sequence, and a read error may be involved.

Germline CDR1 is SGHTA and CDR2 is FQGNSA. This CDR3 comprises 15 residues. J is TRBJ2-5 and V is TRBV7-2; D may be TRBD1 or TRBD2 (6 bases each). Input material: blood. The receptor comes from a girl between 5 and 17 years old with multiple sclerosis. Here the CDR3 reads CACSLVGGASETQYF. CDR3 in DNA: TGTGCCTGCAGCTTAGTCGGGGGCGCATCCGAGACCCAGTACTTC. Drawing the rest from reference TRBV7-2 and TRBJ2-5, the complete variable domain is GAGVSQSPSNKVTEKGKDVELRCDPISGHTALYWYRQSLGQGLEFLIYFQGNSAPDKSGLPSDRFSAERTGGSVSTLTIQRTQQEDSAVYLCACSLVGGASETQYFGPGTRLLVL.